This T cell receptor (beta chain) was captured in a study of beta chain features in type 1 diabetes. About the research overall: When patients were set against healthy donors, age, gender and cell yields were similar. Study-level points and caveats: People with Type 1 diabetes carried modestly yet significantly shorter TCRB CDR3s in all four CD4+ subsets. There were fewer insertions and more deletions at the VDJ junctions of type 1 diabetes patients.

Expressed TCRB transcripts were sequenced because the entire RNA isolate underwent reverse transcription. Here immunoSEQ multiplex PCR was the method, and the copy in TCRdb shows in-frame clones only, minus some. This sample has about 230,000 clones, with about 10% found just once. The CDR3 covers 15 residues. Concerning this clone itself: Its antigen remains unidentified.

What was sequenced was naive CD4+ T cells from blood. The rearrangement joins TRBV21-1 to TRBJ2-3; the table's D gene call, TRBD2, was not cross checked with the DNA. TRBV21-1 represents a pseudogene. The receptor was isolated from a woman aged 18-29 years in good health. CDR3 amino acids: CASSKGGLSTDTQYF. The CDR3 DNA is TGTGCCAGCAGCAAAGGTGGACTCAGCACAGATACGCAGTATTTT.